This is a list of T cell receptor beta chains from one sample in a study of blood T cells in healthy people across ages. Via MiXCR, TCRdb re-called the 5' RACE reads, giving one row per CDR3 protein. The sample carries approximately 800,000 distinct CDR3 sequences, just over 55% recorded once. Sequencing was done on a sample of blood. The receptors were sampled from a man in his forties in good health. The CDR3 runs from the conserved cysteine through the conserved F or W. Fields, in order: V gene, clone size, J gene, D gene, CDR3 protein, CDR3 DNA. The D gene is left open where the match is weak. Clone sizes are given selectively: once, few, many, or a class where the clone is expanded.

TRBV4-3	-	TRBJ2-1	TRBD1	CASSQDLGQVFNEQFF	TGCGCCAGCAGCCAAGATTTGGGACAGGTTTTCAATGAGCAGTTCTTC
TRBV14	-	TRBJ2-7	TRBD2	CASSHWEKGSGRPFEQYF	TGTGCCAGCAGCCATTGGGAAAAGGGGAGCGGGAGACCCTTCGAGCAGTACTTC
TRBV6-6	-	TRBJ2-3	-	CASSQGTGNTQYF	TGTGCCAGCAGCCAGGGGACCGGAAATACGCAGTATTTT
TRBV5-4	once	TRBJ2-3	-	CASSLRPQGNTQYF	TGTGCCAGCAGCTTGCGGCCCCAGGGGAATACGCAGTATTTT
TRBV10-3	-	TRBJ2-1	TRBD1	CAISSDRDPRNEQFF	TGTGCCATCAGCTCAGACAGGGACCCGAGGAATGAGCAGTTCTTC
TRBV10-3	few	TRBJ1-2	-	CAISESKVSGLGGYTF	TGTGCCATCAGTGAGTCGAAAGTGTCCGGGTTGGGAGGCTACACCTTC
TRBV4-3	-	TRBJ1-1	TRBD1	CASSVRTGANSDTEAFF	TGCGCCAGCAGCGTGCGGACAGGGGCCAATAGTGACACTGAAGCTTTCTTT
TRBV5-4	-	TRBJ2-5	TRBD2	CASSLVGREGQETQYF	TGTGCCAGCAGCTTGGTGGGCAGGGAGGGCCAAGAGACCCAGTACTTC
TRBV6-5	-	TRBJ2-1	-	CASSYDSGGPGNEQFF	TGTGCCAGCAGTTACGACTCCGGGGGGCCGGGGAATGAGCAGTTCTTC
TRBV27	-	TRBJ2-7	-	CASSFSAGDSFYEQYF	TGTGCCAGCAGTTTCTCTGCTGGAGATTCCTTCTACGAGCAGTACTTC
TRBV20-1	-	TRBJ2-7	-	CSARDAGGGGYEQYF	TGCAGTGCTAGAGACGCCGGAGGGGGCGGGTACGAGCAGTACTTC
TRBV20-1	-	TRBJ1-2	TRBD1	CSASPGQGFPNYGYTF	TGCAGTGCTAGTCCGGGACAGGGTTTCCCTAACTATGGCTACACCTTC
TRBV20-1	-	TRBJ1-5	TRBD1	CSAQSWTGGNQPQHF	TGCAGTGCTCAGTCATGGACAGGGGGCAATCAGCCCCAGCATTTT
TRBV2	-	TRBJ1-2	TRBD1	CASRDRVGGYTF	TGTGCCAGCAGAGACAGGGTGGGTGGCTACACCTTC
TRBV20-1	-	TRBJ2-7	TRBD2	CSAGGSPSYEQYF	TGCAGTGCAGGCGGGAGCCCCTCCTACGAGCAGTACTTC
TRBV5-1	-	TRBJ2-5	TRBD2	CASSLGPAGEGETQYF	TGCGCCAGCAGCTTGGGGCCAGCGGGAGAGGGAGAGACCCAGTACTTC
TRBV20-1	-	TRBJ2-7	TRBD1	CSARRDSDYEQYF	TGCAGTGCTAGGAGGGACAGCGACTACGAGCAGTACTTC
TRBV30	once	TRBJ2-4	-	CAWELAKNIQYF	TGTGCCTGGGAGCTAGCCAAAAACATTCAGTACTTC
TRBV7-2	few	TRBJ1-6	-	CASSSRRRGADSSPLHF	TGTGCCAGCAGCTCTAGGCGGCGGGGGGCGGACTCTTCACCCCTCCACTTT
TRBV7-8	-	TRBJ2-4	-	CASSLAGRRNIQYF	TGTGCCAGCAGCTTAGCGGGACGACGGAACATTCAGTACTTC
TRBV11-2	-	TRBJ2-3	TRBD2	CASSPGLAGVHADTQYF	TGTGCCAGCAGCCCGGGACTAGCGGGGGTTCACGCAGATACGCAGTATTTT
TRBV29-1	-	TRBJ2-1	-	CSVLAVNNEQFF	TGCAGCGTTTTGGCAGTTAACAATGAGCAGTTCTTC
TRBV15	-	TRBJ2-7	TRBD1	CATSRDPGQGYEQYF	TGTGCCACCAGCAGAGACCCCGGACAGGGCTACGAGCAGTACTTC
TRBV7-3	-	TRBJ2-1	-	CASSSLPQGYRETQFF	TGTGCCAGCAGCTCACTCCCCCAGGGTTATAGGGAGACCCAGTTCTTC
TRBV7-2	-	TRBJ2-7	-	CASSLGKGGPSYNEQYF	TGTGCCAGCAGCTTAGGGAAGGGCGGCCCTTCCTACAATGAGCAGTACTTC
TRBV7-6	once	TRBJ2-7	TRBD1	CASSLETGQAATQYF	TGTGCCAGCAGCTTAGAGACGGGACAGGCAGCCACCCAGTACTTC
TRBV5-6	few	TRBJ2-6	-	CASSLGYGANVLTF	TGTGCCAGCAGCTTGGGTTATGGGGCCAACGTCCTGACTTTC
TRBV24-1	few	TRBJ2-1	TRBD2	CATSDSWTSSVNEQFF	TGTGCCACCAGTGATTCGTGGACTAGCTCAGTCAATGAGCAGTTCTTC
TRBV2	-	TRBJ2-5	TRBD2	CASTNPTSGKGAETQYF	TGTGCCAGCACCAACCCGACTAGCGGCAAGGGGGCAGAGACCCAGTACTTC
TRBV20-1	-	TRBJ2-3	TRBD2	CSARGGRAGTDTQYF	TGCAGTGCTAGAGGCGGGAGGGCCGGAACAGATACGCAGTATTTT
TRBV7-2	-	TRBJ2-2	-	CASSAGHFTGELFF	TGTGCCAGCAGCGCAGGACACTTCACCGGGGAGCTGTTTTTT
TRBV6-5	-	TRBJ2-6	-	CASRNGGSGANVLTF	TGTGCCAGCAGAAACGGGGGCTCTGGGGCCAACGTCCTGACTTTC
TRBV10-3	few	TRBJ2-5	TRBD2	CAAMEPGEGETQYF	TGTGCCGCCATGGAGCCTGGGGAGGGCGAGACCCAGTACTTC
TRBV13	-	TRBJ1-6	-	CASSSGGGGSSPLHF	TGTGCCAGCAGCTCGGGTGGGGGTGGTAGTTCACCCCTCCACTTT
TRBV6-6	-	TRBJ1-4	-	CASSPRGSGEKLFF	TGTGCCAGCAGCCCCCGGGGCTCTGGTGAAAAACTGTTTTTT
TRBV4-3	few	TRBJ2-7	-	CASSQDSTVPFYEQYF	TGCGCCAGCAGCCAAGATTCGACCGTCCCTTTCTACGAGCAGTACTTC
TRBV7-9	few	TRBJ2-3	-	CAGDGPRVTDTQYF	TGTGCCGGGGACGGACCTCGGGTCACAGATACGCAGTATTTT
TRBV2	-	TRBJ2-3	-	CASRKGLAADTQYF	TGTGCCAGCAGGAAAGGACTGGCAGCAGATACGCAGTATTTT
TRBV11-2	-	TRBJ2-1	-	CASSYAGASSYNEQFF	TGTGCCAGCAGCTACGCGGGGGCAAGCTCCTACAATGAGCAGTTCTTC
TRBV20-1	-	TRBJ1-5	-	CSASYSSYSNQPQHF	TGCAGTGCTAGCTACAGTTCTTATAGCAATCAGCCCCAGCATTTT
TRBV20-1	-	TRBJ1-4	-	CSASPGDPGGEKLFF	TGCAGTGCTAGCCCAGGGGACCCGGGGGGTGAAAAACTGTTTTTT
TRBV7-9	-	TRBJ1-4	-	CASSVNREKLFF	TGTGCCAGCAGCGTAAACCGTGAAAAACTGTTTTTT
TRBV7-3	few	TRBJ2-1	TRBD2	CASSLTTSGSKFF	TGTGCCAGCAGCTTAACAACTAGCGGGAGTAAGTTCTTC
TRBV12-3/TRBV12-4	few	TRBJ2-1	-	CASVADRDEQFF	TGTGCCAGCGTAGCGGACCGCGATGAGCAGTTCTTC
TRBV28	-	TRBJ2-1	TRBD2	CASSLGKGRDYSYNEQFF	TGTGCCAGCAGTTTAGGCAAAGGAAGGGACTACTCCTACAATGAGCAGTTCTTC
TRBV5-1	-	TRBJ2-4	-	CASSPVGERAKNIQYF	TGCGCCAGCAGCCCGGTCGGAGAGCGGGCCAAAAACATTCAGTACTTC
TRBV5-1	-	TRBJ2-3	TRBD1	CASSNETGLDTQYF	TGCGCCAGCAGCAATGAGACAGGGTTAGATACGCAGTATTTT
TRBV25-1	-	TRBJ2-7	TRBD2	CASSASGTYNEQYF	TGTGCCAGCAGTGCTAGCGGGACCTACAATGAGCAGTACTTC
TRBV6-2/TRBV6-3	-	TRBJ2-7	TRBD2	CASNPAGLAGLEQYF	TGTGCCAGCAACCCCGCCGGGCTAGCGGGACTCGAGCAGTACTTC
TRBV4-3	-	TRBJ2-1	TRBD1	CASSQAVWTGGSDSYNEQFF	TGCGCCAGCAGCCAAGCGGTGTGGACAGGGGGCTCTGACTCCTACAATGAGCAGTTCTTC
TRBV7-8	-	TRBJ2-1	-	CASSLSVDGEQFF	TGTGCCAGCAGCTTATCTGTGGATGGGGAGCAGTTCTTC
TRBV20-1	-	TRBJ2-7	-	CSAEGWDNEQYF	TGCAGTGCCGAAGGGTGGGACAATGAGCAGTACTTC